One sample yielded the 20 T cell receptor beta chains listed below, sequenced in a study of T cell repertoires in cytomegalovirus infection. TCRdb ran MiXCR on the reads and lists one entry per CDR3 protein. Of 700,000 to 950,000 distinct CDR3 sequences detected, 32% appear once; the ten largest clones hold around an eighth. For these TCRs, the target antigens are not known. Here the sequenced sample was cultured CD8+ T cells from PBMCs, taken from culture after CMV antigen stimulation. Receptors were obtained from a human donor in good health (CMV status not recorded). Some clones in this sample may be carry-over from other donors' samples.

This clonotype turned up a few times. The gene calls are TRBV7-9 and TRBJ2-5, with 9 bases that match TRBD2. The V gene's germline CDR1 is SEHNR and CDR2 FQNEAQ (reference sequence). The V and J ends lost 4 bases and 5 bases, in that order; junction bases with no gene match: 5. This CDR3 has 14 amino acids. This CDR3 reads CASSSRLAGETQYF. CDR3 DNA sequence: TGTGCCAGCAGCTCACGGCTAGCGGGGGAGACCCAGTACTTC.

The rearrangement joins TRBV7-3 to TRBJ2-3; TRBD2 aligns across 13 bases. CDR1 SGHTA and CDR2 FQGTGA come from the germline V gene. Losses at the gene ends were 4 bases for V and 6 bases for J; bases not matched to a gene: 7. The CDR3 has 16 amino acids. The CDR3 loop is CASSSSLAGGPDTQYF. The CDR3 nucleotides are TGTGCCAGCAGCTCGTCACTAGCGGGGGGGCCGGATACGCAGTATTTT. The variable domain in full, with the rest retrieved from reference TRBV7-3 and TRBJ2-3, is GAGVSQTPSNKVTEKGKYVELRCDPISGHTALYWYRQSLGQGPEFLIYFQGTGAADDSGLPNDRFFAVRPEGSVSTLKIQRTERGDSAVYLCASSSSLAGGPDTQYFGPGTRLTVL.

The chain is built from TRBV12-3 or TRBV12-4 and TRBJ1-2; 7 nucleotides line up with TRBD1. The CDR3 runs 14 residues. The ends lost 8 bases at V and 7 bases at J; junction bases unmatched: 13. CDR3 region: CASAEFQDRVGYTF. CDR3 nucleotide sequence: TGTGCCAGCGCCGAATTCCAAGACAGGGTTGGCTACACCTTC.

Turning to this clonotype: The junction departs from germline at one end; a sequencing error may be responsible. The chain recombines TRBV5-4 with TRBJ1-1; 8 bases fit TRBD1. The CDR3 contains 13 residues. CDR1 is SGHNT and CDR2 is YYREEE in the germline V gene (reference sequence). CDR3 amino acids: CASPGGSGTEAFF. DNA for the CDR3: TGTGCCAGCCCAGGGGGCTCGGGCACTGAAGCGTTCTTT.

The V call is TRBV15, the J call TRBJ2-5; D unresolved. This CDR3 region has 14 residues. Trimming stripped 0 bases from V and 5 bases from J, with 10 bases between. Germline values: CDR1 LNHNV, CDR2 YYDKDF (reference sequence). CDR3 sequence: CATSRDIAAETQYF. CDR3 in DNA: TGTGCCACCAGCAGAGATATCGCAGCGGAGACCCAGTACTTC.

Many counts were recorded for this clonotype. This chain joins TRBV6-5 and TRBJ2-1; TRBD1 matches 8 bases. This CDR3 contains 15 residues. Germline values: CDR1 MNHEY, CDR2 SVGAGI. V trimming: 4 bases; J trimming: 5 bases; junction bases outside the gene matches: 7. This chain's CDR3 is CASSLGRGLNNEQFF. The CDR3 nucleotides are TGTGCCAGCAGTTTGGGCAGGGGGCTTAACAATGAGCAGTTCTTC.

This clonotype has at least ten counts. V gene TRBV12-3 or TRBV12-4 combines with J gene TRBJ2-1; D uncertain. The V gene lost 6 bases and the J gene lost 8 bases, with 17 bases spanning the gap. This CDR3 has 14 amino acids. The CDR3 bases are TGTGCCAGCAGCCCAAACCCGACTGTGGATGAGCAGTTCTTC. It specifies CASSPNPTVDEQFF.

This clonotype was detected a few times. The genes are TRBV15 and TRBJ1-2, with D maybe TRBD1 (6 bases). The V end was cut by 5 bases, the J end by 3 bases, with 19 bases between. From germline, CDR1 is LNHNV and CDR2 YYDKDF (reference sequence). This CDR3 comprises 16 residues. The CDR3 is CATSDMNGQLYYGYTF. In DNA, the CDR3 is TGTGCCACCAGCGATATGAACGGACAGCTGTACTATGGCTACACCTTC.

This chain uses TRBV7-9 with TRBJ2-1; D uncertain. The CDR3 has 11 amino acids. V was trimmed by 5 bases and J by 10 bases, leaving 9 bases between them. Germline CDR1 reads SEHNR; CDR2 reads FQNEAQ (reference sequence). In nucleotides, the CDR3 is TGTGCCAGCAGCCCTTCGCGGGAGCAGTTCTTC. This encodes CASSPSREQFF.

V usage is TRBV13 and J usage is TRBJ1-1; D is ambiguous. Germline CDR1 reads PRHDT; CDR2 reads FYEKMQ (reference sequence). This CDR3 region has 16 residues. V lost 2 bases, J lost 0 bases, and 13 bases lay in between. The CDR3 coding sequence is TGTGCCAGCAGCTTAAAATGGGAGTATTTGAACACTGAAGCTTTCTTT. This codes for CASSLKWEYLNTEAFF.

The DNA for the CDR3 is TGTGCCAGTAGTATTACCGGGGCAGTTAATCAGCCCCAGCATTTT. Protein product: CASSITGAVNQPQHF. The chain joins TRBV19 to TRBJ1-5; perhaps TRBD1 as D (5 bases). This CDR3 has 15 amino acids. The germline gives CDR1 LNHDA, CDR2 SQIVND (reference sequence). Deletions cut 3 bases from V and 4 bases from J, with 13 bases between.

This clonotype has a count of ten or more. V usage is TRBV7-9 and J usage is TRBJ2-7; tentative D call: TRBD1 (5 bases). Germline values: CDR1 SEHNR, CDR2 FQNEAQ (reference sequence). V was trimmed by 4 bases and J by 3 bases, leaving 16 bases between them. The CDR3 loop spans 15 amino acids. The CDR3 here is CASSSPVAGNYEQYF. DNA for the CDR3: TGTGCCAGCAGCTCCCCCGTGGCAGGGAACTACGAGCAGTACTTC.

V and J are TRBV5-1 and TRBJ2-2; no firm D call. CDR1 is SGHRS and CDR2 is YFSETQ in the germline V gene. The CDR3 totals 16 residues. V was trimmed by 6 bases and J by 5 bases, leaving 20 bases between them. In DNA, the CDR3 is TGCGCCAGCAAGCCCAGTGGGAAGGTCTCAACCGGGGAGCTGTTTTTT. It translates to CASKPSGKVSTGELFF.

Regarding this clonotype: This may arise from a read error, as a much more abundant clone is one base away. This chain links TRBV7-2 with TRBJ2-1; unclear D gene. The CDR3 totals 11 residues. Germline values: CDR1 SGHTA, CDR2 FQGNSA. V shed 7 bases and J shed 5 bases, with 6 bases lying between them. The DNA of the CDR3 is TGTGCCAGCACCCCGAACAATGAGCAGTTCTTC. Translating gives CASTPNNEQFF.

The gene calls are TRBV12-3 or TRBV12-4 and TRBJ1-4, with 9 bases identical to TRBD1. This CDR3 has 14 amino acids. The junction had 6 bases not matched to a gene; V was cut back by 5 bases and J by 8 bases. This CDR3 is CASSPHRGQEKLFF. CDR3 nucleotide sequence: TGTGCCAGCAGTCCCCACAGGGGGCAGGAAAAACTGTTTTTT.

A few counts support this clonotype. The chain combines TRBV6-1 with TRBJ1-1; 7 nucleotides align to TRBD1. The CDR3 loop spans 14 amino acids. Germline values: CDR1 MNHNS, CDR2 SASEGT. The ends lost 5 bases at V and 7 bases at J; junction bases unmatched: 10. The CDR3 loop is CASSYRGTAREAFF. DNA of the CDR3: TGTGCCAGCAGTTATAGGGGGACAGCCCGTGAAGCTTTCTTT.

There are a few counts of this clonotype. The rearrangement joins TRBV27 to TRBJ2-7, with 7 bases lining up with TRBD2. Germline V gene lookup returns CDR1 MNHEY and CDR2 SMNVEV (reference sequence). The CDR3 is made up of 14 amino acids. The V and J ends lost 6 bases and 3 bases, in that order; junction bases with no gene match: 8. Written as DNA, the CDR3 is TGTGCCAGCAGCCGCTCCGGGGGGTTCTACGAGCAGTACTTC. Its protein is CASSRSGGFYEQYF.

The J gene is TRBJ2-5, the V gene TRBV6-8, with a tentative D call TRBD1 (6 bases). Germline assignment: CDR1 MNHGY and CDR2 SAAAGT. CDR3 size: 14 residues. V was pared by 6 bases and J by 4 bases, with 15 bases between. CDR3 sequence (DNA): TGTGCCAGCAGGAGGGTGCAGGGGCGAGAGACCCAGTACTTC. Protein product: CASRRVQGRETQYF.

The table lists this clonotype with a few counts. The chain recombines TRBV12-3 or TRBV12-4 with TRBJ2-7, with 14 bases that match TRBD2. V was pared by 2 bases and J by 7 bases, with 4 bases of the junction left unmatched. The length of the CDR3 is 15 residues. In DNA form, the CDR3 reads TGTGCCAGCAGTTTACGAGGACTAGCGGGGGGTGAGCAGTACTTC. Translating gives CASSLRGLAGGEQYF.

This clonotype was detected ten times or more. The CDR3 sequence: CASSPSETQYF. CDR3 DNA sequence: TGTGCCAGCAGCCCTTCGGAGACCCAGTACTTC. The J gene is TRBJ2-5, the V gene TRBV7-8; D not certain. Germline CDR1 SGHVS, CDR2 FQNEAQ. The V end lost 5 bases, the J end lost 5 bases, and 6 bases lay between the germline ends. The CDR3 is made up of 11 amino acids.